A single sample gave rise to the 27 T cell receptor beta chains below, sequenced in a study of T cell responses to AZD1222 COVID-19 vaccine. Repertoires were generated with immunoSEQ multiplex PCR, while TCRdb's copy carries only in-frame clones and drops some. The sample comprises about 120,000 clones, about 85% of which are singletons, and 3% rests with the top ten. The material sequenced was peripheral blood, taken 28 days after the second AZD1222 dose. These TCRs come from an adult who received the AZD1222 COVID-19 vaccine.

The genes are TRBV2 and TRBJ2-5, with D perhaps TRBD2 (5 bases). Germline values: CDR1 SNHLY, CDR2 FYNNEI. The CDR3 is 14 residues long. Trimming took off 3 bases at V and 5 bases at J, with 13 bases between the two ends. CDR3 DNA: TGTGCCAGCAGTGATCTAGCACTGCAGGAGACCCAGTACTTC. Protein product: CASSDLALQETQYF.

The V gene is TRBV6-5, the J gene TRBJ1-2; no firm D call. Germline CDR1 reads MNHEY; CDR2 reads SVGAGI. Between the trimmed V and J ends, which lost 6 bases and 7 bases, there was a span of 12 bases. This CDR3 is built from 12 residues. DNA for the CDR3: TGTGCCAGCAGCCAAGGGAGAGGTGGCTACACCTTC. Amino acids: CASSQGRGGYTF.

This chain connects TRBV28 to TRBJ1-2; D is possibly TRBD1 (5 bases). Germline V gives CDR1 MDHEN, CDR2 SYDVKM. V was pared by 8 bases and J by 1 base, with 17 bases between. CDR3 length: 15 residues. In nucleotides, the CDR3 is TGTGCCAGCTTGACGGGAGGGGAAGGTAACTATGGCTACACCTTC. Translated: CASLTGGEGNYGYTF.

This clone was observed a single time. This sequence joins TRBV21-1 and TRBJ2-7; the table's D gene call, TRBD1, was not cross checked with the DNA. TRBV21-1 is a documented pseudogene. This CDR3 region has 15 residues. In DNA, the CDR3 is TGTGCCAGCAGCAGATCCGACAGGGGGGTCTACGAGCAGTACTTC. This gives the protein CASSRSDRGVYEQYF.

This clone is a singleton in its sample. The chain recombines TRBV19 with TRBJ1-4; D uncertain. Trimming took 7 bases from V and 3 from J, leaving 9 bases between them. This CDR3 comprises 13 residues. Germline V gives CDR1 LNHDA, CDR2 SQIVND (reference sequence). CDR3 DNA: TGTGCCAGTAAACGCGGGGCTAATGAAAAACTGTTTTTT. Amino acids: CASKRGANEKLFF.

V is TRBV2 and J is TRBJ1-1; 9 bases map to TRBD1. CDR3 length equals 14 residues. Germline CDR1 SNHLY, CDR2 FYNNEI. V shed 9 bases, J shed 6 bases, and the junction held 11 bases outside the gene matches. CDR3 DNA: TGTGCCAGTATGTCTGGGACAGGGCTATCTGAAGCTTTCTTT. This sequence encodes CASMSGTGLSEAFF.

The CDR3 DNA reads TGCGCCAGCAGCCAAGATGCGGCAGGGGTATACGAGCAGTACTTC. Amino acids: CASSQDAAGVYEQYF. This chain joins TRBV4-1 and TRBJ2-7, with a possible D match to TRBD1 (6 bases). Trimming left V 0 bases short and J 4 bases short, with 13 bases between. The CDR3 consists of 15 residues. CDR1 and CDR2 from the germline V gene are MGHRA and YSYEKL.

The chain uses TRBV19 and TRBJ2-7; D might be TRBD1 (6 bases). Germline V gives CDR1 LNHDA, CDR2 SQIVND (reference sequence). The CDR3 loop spans 14 amino acids. V was pared by 5 bases and J by 5 bases, with 16 bases between. This CDR3 reads CASSRVRGRDEQYF. As DNA, the CDR3 is TGTGCCAGTAGTCGAGTCAGGGGCCGGGACGAGCAGTACTTC.

V gene TRBV25-1 combines with J gene TRBJ2-7; 8 bases line up with TRBD1. The CDR3 length is 12 residues. Losses at the gene ends were 8 bases for V and 6 bases for J; bases not matched to a gene: 6. Germline CDR1 MGHDK, CDR2 SYGVNS. CDR3 DNA: TGTGCCAGCGCCAGGGGGCCGGGCGAGCAGTACTTC. This codes for CASARGPGEQYF.

J is TRBJ1-1 and V is TRBV7-2; D remains ambiguous. The CDR3 spans 15 residues. With 3 bases removed from V and 0 bases from J, the gap between germline ends came to 11 bases. The V gene's germline CDR1 is SGHTA and CDR2 FQGNSA. CDR3 in DNA: TGTGCCAGCAGCTTCGACTCGACGGTGAACACTGAAGCTTTCTTT. This translates into CASSFDSTVNTEAFF.

This chain links TRBV11-1 with TRBJ1-2; D is undetermined. V was pared by 1 base and J by 5 bases, with 8 bases between. The V gene's germline CDR1 is SGHAT and CDR2 FQDESV (reference sequence). The CDR3 is 13 amino acids. CDR3 sequence: CASSLEQSYGYTF. The DNA of the CDR3 is TGTGCCAGCAGCTTAGAACAATCTTATGGCTACACCTTC.

The CDR3 protein is CASSAQVYSNQPQHF. The CDR3 nucleotides are TGTGCCAGCAGTGCACAGGTTTATAGCAATCAGCCCCAGCATTTT. The chain uses TRBV27 and TRBJ1-5; a weak D match, TRBD1 (5 bases). The length of the CDR3 is 15 residues. Trimming cost V 5 bases and J 0 bases, with 11 bases left between them. Looked up from germline, CDR1 is MNHEY and CDR2 is SMNVEV (reference sequence).

The CDR3, as DNA: TGTGCCAGCAGACAGACAGGGACTGGCTACACCTTC. Protein product: CASRQTGTGYTF. V usage is TRBV12-3 or TRBV12-4 and J usage is TRBJ1-2; 7 bases agree with TRBD1. Trimming at V came to 6 bases and at J to 7 bases, leaving 5 bases not matched to a gene. The CDR3 is 12 residues long.

This clone was seen once. The chain links TRBV6-5 to TRBJ2-3; 9 nucleotides align to TRBD2. This CDR3 is built from 14 residues. The trim removed 8 bases at V and 5 bases at J, leaving 8 bases unmatched. Germline CDR1 MNHEY, CDR2 SVGAGI. This CDR3 is CASGRGGEKDTQYF. CDR3 nucleotide sequence: TGTGCCAGCGGGCGGGGGGGCGAGAAAGATACGCAGTATTTT.

The chain is built from TRBV6-4 and TRBJ2-5; D remains unclear. The ends were cut back, 6 bases at V and 5 bases at J, with 7 bases in the middle. Germline V gene sequence: CDR1 MRHNA, CDR2 SNTAGT. This CDR3 has 11 amino acids. This CDR3 is CASRARETQYF. In DNA, the CDR3 is TGTGCCAGCAGGGCCCGGGAGACCCAGTACTTC.

This sequence joins TRBV6-6 and TRBJ1-5; 7 bases line up with TRBD1. This CDR3 has 14 residues. CDR1 and CDR2 (germline): MNHNY, SVGAGI (reference sequence). Trimming at V came to 5 bases and at J to 4 bases, leaving 5 bases not matched to a gene. The CDR3 region has the DNA TGTGCCAGCAGTAAGCCAGGGGGGAATCAGCCCCAGCATTTT. It codes for CASSKPGGNQPQHF.

The chain combines TRBV5-1 with TRBJ1-3; 7 nucleotides line up with TRBD1. After removal of 3 bases from V and 0 bases from J, the junction contained 3 bases not matched to a gene. Germline V lookup: CDR1 SGHRS, CDR2 YFSETQ. The CDR3 is made up of 15 amino acids. The CDR3: CASSWQGDSGNTIYF. The CDR3 nucleotides read TGCGCCAGCAGCTGGCAGGGGGACTCTGGAAACACCATATATTTT.

The rearrangement uses TRBV10-2 and TRBJ2-2; D might be TRBD1 (6 bases). This CDR3 is built from 13 residues. The germline V gene has CDR1 WSHSY and CDR2 SAAADI. V dropped 2 bases and J dropped 9 bases, with 10 bases sitting between them. CDR3 residues: CASSENGGRELFF. The CDR3 region has the DNA TGCGCCAGCAGTGAGAATGGGGGCAGGGAGCTGTTTTTT.

This clone occurred once. The V call is TRBV2, the J call TRBJ2-3, with D unclear. Trimming shortened V by 2 bases and J by 3 bases, and 9 bases separated the two germline ends. Germline assignment: CDR1 SNHLY and CDR2 FYNNEI. CDR3 length equals 14 residues. As DNA, the CDR3 is TGTGCCAGCAGTGAAAAGTGGGTTACAGATACGCAGTATTTT. It codes for CASSEKWVTDTQYF. Filled out from reference TRBV2 and TRBJ2-3, the complete variable domain reads EPEVTQTPSHQVTQMGQEVILRCVPISNHLYFYWYRQILGQKVEFLVSFYNNEISEKSEIFDDQFSVERPDGSNFTLKIRSTKLEDSAMYFCASSEKWVTDTQYFGPGTRLTVL.

V gene TRBV3-1 (or the pseudogene TRBV3-2) combines with J gene TRBJ2-6, with D perhaps being TRBD1 or TRBD2 (5 bases each). The germline gives CDR1 LGHDT, CDR2 YNNKEL (reference sequence). V was shortened by 3 bases and J by 0 bases, with 18 bases between the two germline ends. This CDR3 is built from 19 residues. DNA for the CDR3: TGTGCCAGCAGCCAGGTACCCCGGGACGTCCTCTCTGGGGCCAACGTCCTGACTTTC. Encoded protein: CASSQVPRDVLSGANVLTF.

This chain connects TRBV29-1 to TRBJ2-3; 10 bases agree with TRBD2. The CDR3 extends over 14 amino acids. Germline lookup yields CDR1 SQVTM and CDR2 ANQGSEA. J was trimmed by 1 base and V by 3 bases; bases with no gene match: 1. The DNA of the CDR3 is TGCAGCGTTGATGGACTAGCGGGCACAGATACGCAGTATTTT. It codes for CSVDGLAGTDTQYF.

The V call is TRBV2, the J call TRBJ1-5; D may be TRBD1 (6 bases). From germline, CDR1 is SNHLY and CDR2 FYNNEI. The CDR3 has 15 residues. V gave up 2 bases and J gave up 6 bases, with 14 bases separating them. The CDR3 DNA sequence: TGTGCCAGCAGTGAAAATCGGGGGGCGCGTCAGCCCCAGCATTTT. Translation gives CASSENRGARQPQHF.

V gene TRBV7-6 combines with J gene TRBJ2-2, with D hard to call. Germline V gene sequence: CDR1 SGHVS, CDR2 FNYEAQ. The CDR3 extends over 15 amino acids. V lost 0 bases, J lost 1 base, and 6 bases lay in between. The CDR3 bases are TGTGCCAGCAGCTTAGCTTCTGTGAACACCGGGGAGCTGTTTTTT. It specifies CASSLASVNTGELFF.

The chain links TRBV7-9 to TRBJ1-1; unclear D gene. The V gene lost 5 bases and the J gene lost 7 bases, with 14 bases spanning the gap. Germline values: CDR1 SEHNR, CDR2 FQNEAQ (reference sequence). The CDR3 is 13 amino acids. This chain's CDR3 is CASSAASRGEAFF. In DNA, the CDR3 is TGTGCCAGCAGCGCGGCCTCCCGGGGTGAAGCTTTCTTT.

This clone was found many times. The chain links TRBV28 to TRBJ1-1, with a tentative D call TRBD1 (5 bases). The V gene lost 5 bases and the J gene lost 4 bases, with 8 bases spanning the gap. The CDR3 runs to 12 residues. Germline V gene sequence: CDR1 MDHEN, CDR2 SYDVKM. CDR3 coding DNA: TGTGCCAGCAGTCTAGACAGCACTGAAGCTTTCTTT. Translation gives CASSLDSTEAFF.

V is TRBV28 and J is TRBJ1-3; 9 bases align to TRBD1. Germline V gene sequence: CDR1 MDHEN, CDR2 SYDVKM. Losses at the gene ends were 3 bases for V and 16 bases for J; bases not matched to a gene: 4. The CDR3 totals 11 residues. CDR3 in DNA: TGTGCCAGCAGTTTGTGGGACAGGGTGTATTTT. Residues: CASSLWDRVYF.

The rearrangement links TRBV6-5 to TRBJ2-3; 8 bases map to TRBD1. Trimming at V came to 1 base and at J to 1 base, leaving 4 bases not matched to a gene. From germline, CDR1 is MNHEY and CDR2 SVGAGI. This CDR3 spans 16 amino acids. Here the CDR3 reads CASSYLGQVGTDTQYF. The CDR3 DNA follows: TGTGCCAGCAGTTACTTGGGACAGGTGGGCACAGATACGCAGTATTTT.